Listed below are T cell receptor beta chains from one sample, sequenced in a study of neurological immune-mediated disorders. TCRdb analysed the 5' RACE reads with MiXCR anew, one entry per CDR3 protein. The sample carries about 30,000 distinct CDR3 sequences, over 10% recorded once. The sequencing sample was made of PBMCs. These receptors came from a woman aged 55-70 years in good health. The CDR3 runs from the conserved cysteine through the conserved F or W. A D gene is named only where the DNA matches it firmly. Clone size is not always given. Where it is, it says once, few, many or a class for expanded clones.

clone size	V gene	D gene	J gene	CDR3 DNA	CDR3 protein
many	TRBV3-1	TRBD1	TRBJ1-2	TGTGCCAGCAGGCCCGGGACAGGGATCGACTATGGCTACACCTTC	CASRPGTGIDYGYTF
many	TRBV5-1	-	TRBJ1-5	TGCGCCAGCAGCTTCAGTTGGGGAGGCAATCAGCCCCAGCATTTT	CASSFSWGGNQPQHF
many	TRBV15	TRBD2	TRBJ2-1	TGTGCCACCAGTCGACCGGGGACTACGGGGTACAATGAGCAGTTCTTC	CATSRPGTTGYNEQFF
-	TRBV19	-	TRBJ2-3	TGTGCCAGTAGTATCCCTCGTGTCACAGATACGCAGTATTTT	CASSIPRVTDTQYF
many	TRBV20-1	-	TRBJ1-4	TGCAGTGTTAGGGAGCGAACTAATGAAAAACTGTTTTTT	CSVRERTNEKLFF
medium-sized	TRBV12-3/TRBV12-4	-	TRBJ1-1	TGTGCCAGCAGTTCGCCAGGGTTTATGAACACTGAAGCTTTCTTT	CASSSPGFMNTEAFF
many	TRBV20-1	TRBD1	TRBJ1-5	TGCAGTGCTAGTTCCCCCAGGGGGAGTAACAATCAGCCCCAGCATTTT	CSASSPRGSNNQPQHF
many	TRBV9	-	TRBJ1-2	TGTGCCAGCAGCGGCCAGAGGTACGGCTACACCTTC	CASSGQRYGYTF
many	TRBV7-2	-	TRBJ1-3	TGTGCCAGCAGGCTCAGGGCCGGAAACACCATATATTTT	CASRLRAGNTIYF
many	TRBV7-2	-	TRBJ1-3	TGTGCCAGCAGCTTAGGTTTAGGGTTGGGAAACACCATATATTTT	CASSLGLGLGNTIYF
many	TRBV15	TRBD1	TRBJ1-6	TGTGCCACCAGCAGGGGACAGGGCGCGGGTTCACCCCTCCACTTT	CATSRGQGAGSPLHF
many	TRBV2	TRBD1	TRBJ1-5	TGTGCCAGCAGTGGGACAGGGGGGCTTAATCAGCCCCAGCATTTT	CASSGTGGLNQPQHF
many	TRBV18	-	TRBJ2-2	TGTGCCAGCTCACCACCGTTACCTCAGGACGGGGAGCTGTTTTTT	CASSPPLPQDGELFF
many	TRBV6-5	-	TRBJ2-1	TGTGCCAGCAGTTACTTGGAGGGTGAGCAGTTCTTC	CASSYLEGEQFF
many	TRBV7-2	TRBD2	TRBJ2-5	TGTGCCAGCAGCTTATCCCTAGCGGGGGGTGAAGAGACCCAGTACTTC	CASSLSLAGGEETQYF
-	TRBV5-1	TRBD1	TRBJ1-1	TGCGCCAGCAGCTTGGGCGCGACAGGGGGGACGGAAGCTTTCTTT	CASSLGATGGTEAFF
-	TRBV2	TRBD1	TRBJ1-5	TGTGCCAGCAGTGAAGCGCTTCAAGGGAGGACAGGGCAGCCCCAGCATTTT	CASSEALQGRTGQPQHF
many	TRBV20-1	-	TRBJ2-3	TGCAGTGCTTCTAGGCCCGATACGCAGTATTTT	CSASRPDTQYF
many	TRBV7-2	-	TRBJ1-1	TGTGCCAGCAGCTTAATCCCCAACGGCGGAGTAATGAACACTGAAGCTTTCTTT	CASSLIPNGGVMNTEAFF
many	TRBV12-3/TRBV12-4	TRBD1	TRBJ2-7	TGTGCCAGCAGTTTAAGGTCTGGACAGGGTGACAACGAGCAGTACTTC	CASSLRSGQGDNEQYF
many	TRBV20-1	TRBD2	TRBJ2-3	TGCAGTGCTAGAGACCCTAGCGGGGAAAGCACAGATACGCAGTATTTT	CSARDPSGESTDTQYF
many	TRBV3-1	TRBD2	TRBJ2-7	TGTGCCAGCAGCCACCCCCCTAGCGGGGGTTACTACGAGCAGTACTTC	CASSHPPSGGYYEQYF
-	TRBV18	-	TRBJ1-3	TGTGCCAGCTCACCTACAGCTCAGCGGGCAGGATATTTT	CASSPTAQRAGYF
-	TRBV6-5	-	TRBJ1-3	TGTGCCAGCGAAGGAGTCTCTGGAAACACCATATATTTT	CASEGVSGNTIYF
once	TRBV5-1	TRBD1	TRBJ2-7	TGCGTCAGCAGCTTGGCCACGGACAGGCTCTACGAGCAGTACTTC	CVSSLATDRLYEQYF